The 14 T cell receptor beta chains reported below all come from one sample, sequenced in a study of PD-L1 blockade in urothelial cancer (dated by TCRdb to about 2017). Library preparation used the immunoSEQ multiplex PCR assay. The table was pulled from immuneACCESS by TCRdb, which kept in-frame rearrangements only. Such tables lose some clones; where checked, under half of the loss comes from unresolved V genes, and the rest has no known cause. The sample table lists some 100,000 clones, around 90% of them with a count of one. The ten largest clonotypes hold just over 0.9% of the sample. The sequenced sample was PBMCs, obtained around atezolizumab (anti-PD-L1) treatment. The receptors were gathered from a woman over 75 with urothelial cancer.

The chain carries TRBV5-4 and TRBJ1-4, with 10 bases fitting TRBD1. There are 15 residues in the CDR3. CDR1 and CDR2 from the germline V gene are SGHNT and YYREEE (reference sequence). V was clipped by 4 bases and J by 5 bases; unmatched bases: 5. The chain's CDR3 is CASSQPGQGNEKLFF. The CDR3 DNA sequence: TGTGCCAGCAGCCAACCGGGACAGGGGAATGAAAAACTGTTTTTT.

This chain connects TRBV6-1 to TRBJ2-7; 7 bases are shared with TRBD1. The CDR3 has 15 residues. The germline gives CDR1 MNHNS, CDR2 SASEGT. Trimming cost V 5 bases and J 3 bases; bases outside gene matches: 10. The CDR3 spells CASSRQGSVNYEQYF. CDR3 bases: TGTGCCAGCAGTCGACAGGGCTCGGTGAACTACGAGCAGTACTTC.

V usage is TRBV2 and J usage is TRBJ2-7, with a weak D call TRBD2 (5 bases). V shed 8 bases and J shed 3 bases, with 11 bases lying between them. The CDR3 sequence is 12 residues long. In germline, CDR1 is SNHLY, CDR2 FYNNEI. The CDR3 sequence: CASRSGYYEQYF. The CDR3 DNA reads TGTGCCAGCCGCTCGGGGTACTACGAGCAGTACTTC.

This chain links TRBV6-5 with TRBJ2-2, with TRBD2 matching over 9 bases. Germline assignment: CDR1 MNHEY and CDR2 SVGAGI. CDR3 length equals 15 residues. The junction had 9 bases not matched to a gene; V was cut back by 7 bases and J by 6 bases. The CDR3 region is CASTLAGTVSGELFF. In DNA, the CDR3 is TGTGCCAGCACCCTAGCGGGAACAGTATCCGGGGAGCTGTTTTTT.

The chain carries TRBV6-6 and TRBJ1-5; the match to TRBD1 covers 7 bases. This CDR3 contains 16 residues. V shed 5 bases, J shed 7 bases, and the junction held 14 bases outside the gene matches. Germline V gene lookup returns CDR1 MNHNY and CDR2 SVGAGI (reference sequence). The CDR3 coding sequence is TGTGCCAGCAGTCAAGAACAGGGGAGAGGGATGCAGCCCCAGCATTTT. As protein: CASSQEQGRGMQPQHF.

This CDR3 is CASSTGQPGANVLTF. DNA of the CDR3: TGTGCCAGCAGTACGGGACAGCCCGGGGCCAACGTCCTGACTTTC. V and J are TRBV27 and TRBJ2-6; TRBD1 matches at 7 bases. This CDR3 contains 15 residues. Germline V lookup: CDR1 MNHEY, CDR2 SMNVEV (reference sequence). Unmatched junction bases numbered 5, after V lost 5 bases and J lost 4 bases.

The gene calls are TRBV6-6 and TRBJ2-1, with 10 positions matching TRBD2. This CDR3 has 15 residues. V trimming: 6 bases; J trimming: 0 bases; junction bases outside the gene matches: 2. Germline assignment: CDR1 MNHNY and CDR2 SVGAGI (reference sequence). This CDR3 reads CASRPSGSSYNEQFF. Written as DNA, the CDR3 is TGTGCCAGCAGACCTAGCGGGAGCTCCTACAATGAGCAGTTCTTC.

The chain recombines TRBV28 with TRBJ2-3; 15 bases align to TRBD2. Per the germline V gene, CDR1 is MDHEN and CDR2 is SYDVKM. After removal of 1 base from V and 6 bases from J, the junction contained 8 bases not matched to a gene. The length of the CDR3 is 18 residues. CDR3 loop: CASSLLPGLAGGMDTQYF. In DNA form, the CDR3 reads TGTGCCAGCAGTTTATTACCGGGACTAGCGGGAGGAATGGATACGCAGTATTTT. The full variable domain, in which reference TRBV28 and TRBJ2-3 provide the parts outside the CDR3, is DVKVTQSSRYLVKRTGEKVFLECVQDMDHENMFWYRQDPGLGLRLIYFSYDVKMKEKGDIPEGYSVSREKKERFSLILESASTNQTSMYLCASSLLPGLAGGMDTQYFGPGTRLTVL.

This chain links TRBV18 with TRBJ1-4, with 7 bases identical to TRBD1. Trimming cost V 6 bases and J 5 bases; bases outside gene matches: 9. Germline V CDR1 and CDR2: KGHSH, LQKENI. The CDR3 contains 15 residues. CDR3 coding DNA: TGTGCCAGCTCGGAAAACAGGGGACTGAATGAAAAACTGTTTTTT. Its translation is CASSENRGLNEKLFF.

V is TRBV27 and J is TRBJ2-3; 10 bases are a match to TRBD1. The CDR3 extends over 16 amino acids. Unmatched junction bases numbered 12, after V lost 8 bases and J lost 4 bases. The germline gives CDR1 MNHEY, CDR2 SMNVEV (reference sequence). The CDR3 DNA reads TGTGCCAGCGGGATGGACAGGGGGAACGGGGCAGATACGCAGTATTTT. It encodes CASGMDRGNGADTQYF.

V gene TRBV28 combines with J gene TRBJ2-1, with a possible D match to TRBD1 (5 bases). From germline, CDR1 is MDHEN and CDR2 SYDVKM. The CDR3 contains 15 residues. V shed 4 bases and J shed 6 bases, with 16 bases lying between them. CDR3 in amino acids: CASSSTRQFVNEQFF. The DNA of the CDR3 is TGTGCCAGCAGTTCCACCCGACAGTTCGTCAATGAGCAGTTCTTC.

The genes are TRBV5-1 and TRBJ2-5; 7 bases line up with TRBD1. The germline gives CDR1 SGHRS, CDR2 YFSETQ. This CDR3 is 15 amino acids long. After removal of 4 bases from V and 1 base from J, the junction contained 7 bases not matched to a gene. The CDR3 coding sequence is TGCGCCAGCAGCCCGGAGACAGGGCTCCAAGAGACCCAGTACTTC. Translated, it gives CASSPETGLQETQYF.

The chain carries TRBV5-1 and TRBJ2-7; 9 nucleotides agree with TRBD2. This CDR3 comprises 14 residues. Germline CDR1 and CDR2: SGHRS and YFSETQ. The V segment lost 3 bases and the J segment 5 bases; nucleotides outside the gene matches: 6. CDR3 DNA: TGCGCCAGCAGCTACGATAGCGGGAGTGACGAGCAGTACTTC. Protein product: CASSYDSGSDEQYF.

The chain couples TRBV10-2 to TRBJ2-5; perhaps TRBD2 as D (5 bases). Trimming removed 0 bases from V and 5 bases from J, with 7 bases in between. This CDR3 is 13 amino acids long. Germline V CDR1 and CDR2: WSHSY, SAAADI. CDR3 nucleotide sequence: TGCGCCAGCAGTGAGTCGAGGAGGGAGACCCAGTACTTC. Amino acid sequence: CASSESRRETQYF.